These 2 T cell receptor beta chains came from one sample sequenced in a study of T cells in Graves' hyperthyroidism and ophthalmopathy (dated by TCRdb to between 2019 and 2020). Library prep was done by multiplex PCR. These reads were obtained on an Illumina HiSeq 2000. The TCR beta CDR3 regions were amplified from the RNA transcripts. For the first round of RT-PCR on the TCR CDR3, the HTBI primer set was used together with the Qiagen OneStep RT-PCR kit. TCRdb reprocessing: public reads trimmed at Q25 with fastp, clones called with MiXCR, in-frame beta chains kept. One record per CDR3 amino acid sequence lists the most common genes and DNA. The sample yields roughly 350,000 distinct CDR3 sequences; around 14% were counted once. The ten top clones hold roughly 24% of the sample. The sequenced sample was blood. The source is a woman aged 30 to 39 with Graves' hyperthyroidism.

This clonotype was found a few times. This sequence joins TRBV6-1 and TRBJ2-6, with 7 nucleotides matching TRBD1. The length of the CDR3 is 20 residues. V trimming: 7 bases; J trimming: 4 bases; junction bases outside the gene matches: 22. In germline, CDR1 is MNHNS, CDR2 SASEGT. As DNA, the CDR3 is TGTGCCAGCAATGGGCCCTCTTCAGGGGGAAGGCTGCGGGGGGCCAACGTCCTGACTTTC. Its protein is CASNGPSSGGRLRGANVLTF.

J is TRBJ2-1 and V is TRBV10-1; 7 bases line up with TRBD2. J gave up 5 bases and V 2 bases, and 6 bases lay outside the gene matches. CDR3 length: 15 amino acids. Germline CDR1 and CDR2: WNHNN and SYGVQD (reference sequence). CDR3 sequence: CASSEDLAENNEQFF. The CDR3 coding sequence is TGCGCCAGCAGTGAGGATCTAGCGGAGAACAATGAGCAGTTCTTC.